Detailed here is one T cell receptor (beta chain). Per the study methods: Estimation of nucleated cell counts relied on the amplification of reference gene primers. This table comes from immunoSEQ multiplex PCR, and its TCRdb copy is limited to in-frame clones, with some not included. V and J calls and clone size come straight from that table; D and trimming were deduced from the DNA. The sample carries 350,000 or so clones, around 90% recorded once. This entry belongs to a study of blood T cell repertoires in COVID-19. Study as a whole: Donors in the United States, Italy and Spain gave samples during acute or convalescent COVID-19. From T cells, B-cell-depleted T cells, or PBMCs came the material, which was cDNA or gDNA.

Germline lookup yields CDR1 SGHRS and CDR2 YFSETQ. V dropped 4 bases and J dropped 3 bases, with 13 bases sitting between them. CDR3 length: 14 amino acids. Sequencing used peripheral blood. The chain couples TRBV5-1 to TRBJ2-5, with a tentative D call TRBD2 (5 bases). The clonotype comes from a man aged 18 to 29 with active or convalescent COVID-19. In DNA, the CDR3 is TGCGCCAGCAGCCCCCGTGGGGAGAAAGAGACCCAGTACTTC. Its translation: CASSPRGEKETQYF.